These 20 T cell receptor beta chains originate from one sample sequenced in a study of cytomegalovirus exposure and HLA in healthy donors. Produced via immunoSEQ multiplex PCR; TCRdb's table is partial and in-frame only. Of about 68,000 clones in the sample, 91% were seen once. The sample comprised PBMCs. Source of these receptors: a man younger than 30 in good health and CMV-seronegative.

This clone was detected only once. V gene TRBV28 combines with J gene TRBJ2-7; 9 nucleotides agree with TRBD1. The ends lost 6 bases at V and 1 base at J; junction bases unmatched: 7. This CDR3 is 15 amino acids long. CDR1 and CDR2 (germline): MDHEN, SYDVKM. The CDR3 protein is CASRAGQGRSYEQYF. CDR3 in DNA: TGTGCCAGCAGAGCGGGACAGGGTCGTTCCTACGAGCAGTACTTC.

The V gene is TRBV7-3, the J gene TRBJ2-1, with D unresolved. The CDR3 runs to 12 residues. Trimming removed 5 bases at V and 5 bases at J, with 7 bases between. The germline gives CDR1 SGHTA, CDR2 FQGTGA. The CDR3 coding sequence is TGTGCCAGCAGCCTGAGCAACAATGAGCAGTTCTTC. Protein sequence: CASSLSNNEQFF. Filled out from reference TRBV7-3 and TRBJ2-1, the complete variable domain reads GAGVSQTPSNKVTEKGKYVELRCDPISGHTALYWYRQSLGQGPEFLIYFQGTGAADDSGLPNDRFFAVRPEGSVSTLKIQRTERGDSAVYLCASSLSNNEQFFGPGTRLTVL.

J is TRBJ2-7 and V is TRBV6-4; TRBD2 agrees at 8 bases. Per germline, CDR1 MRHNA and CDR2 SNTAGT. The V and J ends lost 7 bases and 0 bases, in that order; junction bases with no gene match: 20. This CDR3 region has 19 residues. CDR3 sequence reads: CASTTTSPSVTSGSYEQYF. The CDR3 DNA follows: TGTGCCAGCACAACAACCAGCCCATCCGTTACTAGCGGCTCCTACGAGCAGTACTTC.

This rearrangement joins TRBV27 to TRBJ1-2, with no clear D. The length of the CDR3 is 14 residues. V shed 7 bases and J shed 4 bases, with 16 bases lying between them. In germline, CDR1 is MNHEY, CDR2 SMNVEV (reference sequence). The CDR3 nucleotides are TGTGCCAGCAAGGTTGAGGGATTTACCTATGGCTACACCTTC. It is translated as CASKVEGFTYGYTF.

CDR3 residues: CASSAQLLAGLYEQYF. The DNA for the CDR3 is TGTGCCAGCAGCGCTCAGTTACTAGCGGGATTGTACGAGCAGTACTTC. The chain links TRBV11-2 to TRBJ2-7; 10 bases agree with TRBD2. From germline, CDR1 is SGHAT and CDR2 FQNNGV. The V and J ends lost 5 bases and 4 bases, in that order; junction bases with no gene match: 11. The CDR3 totals 16 residues.

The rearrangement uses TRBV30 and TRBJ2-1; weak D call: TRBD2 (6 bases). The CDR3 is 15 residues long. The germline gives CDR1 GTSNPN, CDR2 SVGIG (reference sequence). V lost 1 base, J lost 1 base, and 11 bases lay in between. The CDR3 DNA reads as TGTGCCTGGAGTGGTCGGCGGGGTTCCTACAATGAGCAGTTCTTC. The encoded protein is CAWSGRRGSYNEQFF.

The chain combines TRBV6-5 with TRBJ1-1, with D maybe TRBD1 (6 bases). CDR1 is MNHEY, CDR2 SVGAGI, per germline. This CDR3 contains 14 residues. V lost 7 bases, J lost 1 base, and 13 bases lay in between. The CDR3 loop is CASNLQGPNTEAFF. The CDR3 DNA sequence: TGTGCCAGCAATTTACAGGGTCCGAACACTGAAGCTTTCTTT.

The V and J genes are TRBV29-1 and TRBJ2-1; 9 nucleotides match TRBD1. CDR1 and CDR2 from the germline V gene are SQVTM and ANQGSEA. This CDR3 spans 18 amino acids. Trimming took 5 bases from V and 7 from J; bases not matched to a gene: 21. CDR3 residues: CSVSIKFLTGGIVNEQFF. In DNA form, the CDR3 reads TGCAGCGTTTCTATAAAATTCTTAACAGGGGGCATTGTGAATGAGCAGTTCTTC.

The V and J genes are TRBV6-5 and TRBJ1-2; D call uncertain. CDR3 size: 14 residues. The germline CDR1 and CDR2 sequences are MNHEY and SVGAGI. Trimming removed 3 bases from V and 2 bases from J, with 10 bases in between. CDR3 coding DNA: TGTGCCAGCAGTTATTATGGGGAGAACTATGGCTACACCTTC. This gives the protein CASSYYGENYGYTF.

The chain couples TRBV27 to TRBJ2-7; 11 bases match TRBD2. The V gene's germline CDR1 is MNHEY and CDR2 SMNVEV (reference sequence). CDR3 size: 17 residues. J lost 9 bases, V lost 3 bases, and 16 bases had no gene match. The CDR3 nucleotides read TGTGCCAGCAGTTTTACCCCAAGGGTAGCGGGAGGGCCCGTGCAGTACTTC. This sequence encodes CASSFTPRVAGGPVQYF.

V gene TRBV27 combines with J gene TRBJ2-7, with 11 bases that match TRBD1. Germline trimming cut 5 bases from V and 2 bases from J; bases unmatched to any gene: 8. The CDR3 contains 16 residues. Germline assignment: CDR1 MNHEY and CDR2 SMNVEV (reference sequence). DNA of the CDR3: TGTGCCAGCAGTCTAACGGGACAGGGGGTTACCTACGAGCAGTACTTC. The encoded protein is CASSLTGQGVTYEQYF.

The CDR3 DNA reads TGTGCCAGCAGCTTAGTAGCAGATACGCAGTATTTT. Amino acids: CASSLVADTQYF. The V gene is TRBV7-8, the J gene TRBJ2-3; D gene uncertain. The CDR3 runs 12 residues. V was trimmed by 1 base and J by 4 bases, leaving 3 bases between them. Germline V gene lookup returns CDR1 SGHVS and CDR2 FQNEAQ.

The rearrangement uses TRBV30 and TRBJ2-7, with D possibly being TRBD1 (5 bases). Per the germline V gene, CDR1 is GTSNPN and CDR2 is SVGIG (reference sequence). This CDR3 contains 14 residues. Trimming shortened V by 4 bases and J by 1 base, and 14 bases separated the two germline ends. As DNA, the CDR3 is TGTGCCTGGACTCCCGGAACAGGTTCCTACGAGCAGTACTTC. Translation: CAWTPGTGSYEQYF. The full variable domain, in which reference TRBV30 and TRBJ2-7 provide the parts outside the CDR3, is SQTIHQWPATLVQPVGSPLSLECTVEGTSNPNLYWYRQAAGRGLQLLFYSVGIGQISSEVPQNLSASRPQDRQFILSSKKLLLSDSGFYLCAWTPGTGSYEQYFGPGTRLTVT.

The DNA of the CDR3 is TGTGCCAGCCATAATCAGGGGTTAGTAGGAAACACCATATATTTT. As protein: CASHNQGLVGNTIYF. The chain joins TRBV28 to TRBJ1-3, with D possibly TRBD1 on 6 matching bases. The V end lost 8 bases, the J end lost 4 bases, and 18 bases lay between the germline ends. The germline V gene encodes CDR1 MDHEN and CDR2 SYDVKM. The CDR3 sequence is 15 residues long.

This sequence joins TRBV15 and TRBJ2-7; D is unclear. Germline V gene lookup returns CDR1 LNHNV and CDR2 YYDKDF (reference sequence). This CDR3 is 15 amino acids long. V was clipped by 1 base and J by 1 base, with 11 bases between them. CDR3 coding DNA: TGTGCCACCAGCAGAGGAGGCCCCGGGTCCTACGAGCAGTACTTC. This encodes CATSRGGPGSYEQYF.

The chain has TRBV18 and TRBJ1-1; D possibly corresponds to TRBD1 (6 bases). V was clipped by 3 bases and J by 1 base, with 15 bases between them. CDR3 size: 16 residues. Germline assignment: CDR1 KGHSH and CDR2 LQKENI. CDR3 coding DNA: TGTGCCAGCTCACCCCAGGGGTTAAGAAGGAACACTGAAGCTTTCTTT. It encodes CASSPQGLRRNTEAFF. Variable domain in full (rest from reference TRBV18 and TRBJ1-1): NAGVMQNPRHLVRRRGQEARLRCSPMKGHSHVYWYRQLPEEGLKFMVYLQKENIIDESGMPKERFSAEFPKEGPSILRIQQVVRGDSAAYFCASSPQGLRRNTEAFFGQGTRLTVV.

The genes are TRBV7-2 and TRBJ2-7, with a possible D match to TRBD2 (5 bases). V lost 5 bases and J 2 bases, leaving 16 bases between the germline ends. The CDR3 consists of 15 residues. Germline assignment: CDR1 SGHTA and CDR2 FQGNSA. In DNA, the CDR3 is TGTGCCAGCAGCAGGGCTAGCAGTGGGGCCTACGAGCAGTACTTC. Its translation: CASSRASSGAYEQYF.

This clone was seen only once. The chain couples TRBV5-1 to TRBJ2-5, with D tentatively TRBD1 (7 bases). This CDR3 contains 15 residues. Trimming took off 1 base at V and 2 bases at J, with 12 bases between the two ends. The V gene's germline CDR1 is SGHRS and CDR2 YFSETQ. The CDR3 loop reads CASSLWRDRQETQYF. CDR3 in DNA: TGCGCCAGCAGCTTGTGGCGGGACAGACAAGAGACCCAGTACTTC.

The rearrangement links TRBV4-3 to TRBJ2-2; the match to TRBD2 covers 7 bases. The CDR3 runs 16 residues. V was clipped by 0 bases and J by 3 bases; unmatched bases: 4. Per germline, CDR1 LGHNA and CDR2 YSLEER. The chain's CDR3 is CASSQDNGRYTGELFF. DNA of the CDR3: TGCGCCAGCAGCCAAGATAACGGGAGGTACACCGGGGAGCTGTTTTTT.

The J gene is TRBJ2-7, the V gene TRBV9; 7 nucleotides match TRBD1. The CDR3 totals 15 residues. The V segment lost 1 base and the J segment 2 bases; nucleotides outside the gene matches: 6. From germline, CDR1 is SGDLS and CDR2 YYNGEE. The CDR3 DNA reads TGTGCCAGCAGCGTAACCGGCCAGGGGGCCTACGAGCAGTACTTC. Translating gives CASSVTGQGAYEQYF.